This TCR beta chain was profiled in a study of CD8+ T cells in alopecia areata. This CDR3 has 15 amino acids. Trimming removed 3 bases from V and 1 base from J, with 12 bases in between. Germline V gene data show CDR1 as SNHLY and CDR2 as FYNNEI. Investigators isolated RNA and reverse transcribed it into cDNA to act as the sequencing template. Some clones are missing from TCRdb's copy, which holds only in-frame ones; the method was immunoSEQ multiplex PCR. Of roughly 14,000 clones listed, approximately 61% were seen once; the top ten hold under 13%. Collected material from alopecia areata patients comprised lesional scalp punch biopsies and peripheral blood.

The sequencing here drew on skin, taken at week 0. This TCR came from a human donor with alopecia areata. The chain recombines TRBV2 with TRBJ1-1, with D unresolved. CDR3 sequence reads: CASSDMSSGNTEAFF. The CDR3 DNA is TGTGCCAGCAGTGATATGTCCTCGGGGAACACTGAAGCTTTCTTT.